In this sample, the clone carrying this T cell receptor (beta chain) turned up once. Its specificity is unknown. The sample belongs to a study of graft-versus-host responses after intestinal transplantation. Overall study context: Recipients uniformly received anti-thymocyte globulin induction, followed by tacrolimus and steroids for around 3 years.

Regarding the study as a whole: The recipient marrow held GvH clones, and some of them showed up first in ileum or blood. Within the allografts of patients who had graft-donor T cell macrochimerism, graft-versus-host to host-versus-graft clonal ratios were high.

Germline V gene sequence: CDR1 SGHVS, CDR2 FNYEAQ. The CDR3 contains 16 residues. V was pared by 5 bases and J by 3 bases, with 17 bases between. Generated by immunoSEQ multiplex PCR, the TCRdb table keeps only in-frame clones and is missing some. Found here are some 90,000 clones, under 95% of them singletons; the top ten hold around 0.44%. This specimen was unstimulated CD8+ T cells sorted from spleen or lymph node cells, taken before transplant. The rearrangement links TRBV7-6 to TRBJ1-3; tentative D call: TRBD1 (5 bases). This sequence originates from a human donor who was the organ donor for an intestinal transplant. In nucleotides, the CDR3 is TGTGCCAGCAGCCTAGGGACGGGCGGGGATGGAAACACCATATATTTT. Translating gives CASSLGTGGDGNTIYF. The full variable domain, with the rest looked up from reference TRBV7-6 and TRBJ1-3, is GAGVSQSPRYKVTKRGQDVALRCDPISGHVSLYWYRQALGQGPEFLTYFNYEAQQDKSGLPNDRFSAERPEGSISTLTIQRTEQRDSAMYRCASSLGTGGDGNTIYFGEGSWLTVV.